These 27 T cell receptor beta chains originate from one sample sequenced in a study of cytomegalovirus exposure and HLA in healthy donors. 60 Vbeta and 13 Jbeta primers were used in PCR. Method: immunoSEQ multiplex PCR; TCRdb's copy keeps in-frame clones and lacks some. The sample holds some 150,000 clones; around nine tenths are singletons and the top ten take more than 4%. Sequencing was performed on PBMCs. These receptors all come from a woman between 25 and 40 years old in good health and CMV-seronegative.

This chain uses TRBV7-2 with TRBJ1-5; D is perhaps TRBD1 (6 bases). The CDR3 extends over 13 amino acids. From germline, CDR1 is SGHTA and CDR2 FQGNSA. The V end was cut by 5 bases, the J end by 7 bases, with 12 bases between. The CDR3, as DNA: TGTGCCAGCAGCAAACAGGGATGGCAGCCCCAGCATTTT. This sequence encodes CASSKQGWQPQHF. Variable domain in full (rest from reference TRBV7-2 and TRBJ1-5): GAGVSQSPSNKVTEKGKDVELRCDPISGHTALYWYRQSLGQGLEFLIYFQGNSAPDKSGLPSDRFSAERTGGSVSTLTIQRTQQEDSAVYLCASSKQGWQPQHFGDGTRLSIL.

The V gene is TRBV27, the J gene TRBJ2-6, with TRBD1 as a possible D gene (5 bases). Germline assignment: CDR1 MNHEY and CDR2 SMNVEV (reference sequence). The CDR3 contains 17 residues. Between the trimmed V and J ends, which lost 2 bases and 0 bases, there was a span of 11 bases. CDR3 sequence: CASSLGAESSGANVLTF. The CDR3 nucleotides are TGTGCCAGCAGTTTAGGGGCGGAATCCTCTGGGGCCAACGTCCTGACTTTC. The full variable domain, in which reference TRBV27 and TRBJ2-6 provide the parts outside the CDR3, is EAQVTQNPRYLITVTGKKLTVTCSQNMNHEYMSWYRQDPGLGLRQIYYSMNVEVTDKGDVPEGYKVSRKEKRNFPLILESPSPNQTSLYFCASSLGAESSGANVLTFGAGSRLTVL.

The rearrangement uses TRBV5-4 and TRBJ2-7; TRBD1 might be the D (5 bases). The V end was cut by 5 bases, the J end by 9 bases, with 21 bases between. CDR1 SGHNT and CDR2 YYREEE come from the germline V gene (reference sequence). The CDR3 runs 14 residues. CDR3 bases: TGTGCCAGCAGGGGGCAAGAAACCTACGAGCGGCAGTACTTC. It encodes CASRGQETYERQYF.

This clone was counted once. The chain employs TRBV15 and TRBJ1-3; 8 nucleotides line up with TRBD1. The CDR3 is made up of 18 amino acids. Germline CDR1 and CDR2: LNHNV and YYDKDF (reference sequence). V dropped 4 bases and J dropped 1; count of bases not matched to a gene: 12. The CDR3 is CATSKRPGTGPSGNTIYF. The CDR3 bases are TGTGCCACCAGCAAACGCCCCGGGACAGGTCCTTCTGGAAACACCATATATTTT.

Here the CDR3 reads CASSLGNPGRVGYEQYF. DNA for the CDR3: TGTGCCAGCAGCTTGGGGAACCCGGGGAGGGTTGGCTACGAGCAGTACTTC. The J gene is TRBJ2-7, the V gene TRBV5-8; 7 nucleotides match TRBD2. The CDR3 covers 17 residues. With 0 bases clipped from V and 3 bases from J, the junction kept 12 bases outside the gene matches. Germline lookup yields CDR1 SGHTS and CDR2 YDEGEE.

The count of this clone is one. The chain carries TRBV19 and TRBJ1-2; D is undetermined. Germline CDR1 reads LNHDA; CDR2 reads SQIVND (reference sequence). The CDR3 contains 15 residues. V gave up 7 bases and J gave up 2 bases, with 17 bases separating them. The CDR3 DNA reads TGTGCCAGTACCACCCTAAGAACTTCAAACTATGGCTACACCTTC. Protein: CASTTLRTSNYGYTF.

This clone is a singleton in its sample. The chain is built from TRBV5-1 and TRBJ2-3, with D maybe TRBD2 (6 bases). In germline, CDR1 is SGHRS, CDR2 YFSETQ. The CDR3 has 14 amino acids. V lost 3 bases and J lost 3, with 11 bases in between. CDR3 DNA: TGCGCCAGCAGCTCCCGTCGGGAGACAGATACGCAGTATTTT. It codes for CASSSRRETDTQYF.

This chain links TRBV4-1 with TRBJ2-3, with D uncertain. V was trimmed by 2 bases and J by 4 bases, leaving 7 bases between them. The CDR3 totals 13 residues. The germline V gene encodes CDR1 MGHRA and CDR2 YSYEKL. The DNA for the CDR3 is TGCGCCAGCAGCCAACAGACTGCAGATACGCAGTATTTT. Translated, it gives CASSQQTADTQYF.

The chain recombines TRBV6-7 with TRBJ2-3, with 8 bases that match TRBD1. TRBV6-7 is given ORF status, its function remaining uncertain. V dropped 4 bases and J dropped 0; count of bases not matched to a gene: 3. The CDR3 runs 15 residues. This CDR3 is CASSSRTGSTDTQYF. In DNA, the CDR3 is TGTGCCAGCAGTTCTAGGACAGGGAGCACAGATACGCAGTATTTT.

The chain has TRBV11-2 and TRBJ1-1, with D tentatively TRBD1 (6 bases). Trimming removed 2 bases from V and 10 bases from J, with 23 bases in between. The CDR3 runs 16 residues. Germline V gene sequence: CDR1 SGHAT, CDR2 FQNNGV. The CDR3 loop is CASSLRPLGQPERAFF. CDR3 bases: TGTGCCAGCAGCTTACGGCCTTTAGGACAGCCCGAAAGAGCTTTCTTT.

The chain's CDR3 is CASSLWGQGDYEQYF. DNA of the CDR3: TGTGCCAGCAGCTTATGGGGACAGGGAGACTACGAGCAGTACTTC. The chain combines TRBV7-9 with TRBJ2-5; 9 nucleotides align to TRBD1. Matching the DNA end better, TRBJ2-7 makes the J call doubtful. The V gene's germline CDR1 is SEHNR and CDR2 FQNEAQ (reference sequence). The CDR3 runs to 15 residues.

This chain connects TRBV7-2 to TRBJ1-5, with 10 bases fitting TRBD1. Germline trimming cut 5 bases from V and 2 bases from J; bases unmatched to any gene: 3. The V gene's germline CDR1 is SGHTA and CDR2 FQGNSA. The CDR3 length is 15 residues. CDR3 nucleotides: TGTGCCAGCAGCCCCGGGACAGGGGGCAATCAGCCCCAGCATTTT. Amino acid sequence: CASSPGTGGNQPQHF.

This clone was seen only once. This sequence joins TRBV27 and TRBJ1-1; no reliable D call. CDR1 and CDR2 from the germline V gene are MNHEY and SMNVEV (reference sequence). The CDR3 is 14 amino acids. V gave up 5 bases and J gave up 5 bases, with 15 bases separating them. The CDR3 DNA reads TGTGCCAGCAGTAACAGTGCGGGAGAGACTGAAGCTTTCTTT. It yields the protein CASSNSAGETEAFF.

The rearrangement links TRBV27 to TRBJ1-2; TRBD1 agrees at 9 bases. CDR3 length: 12 amino acids. The V gene end was trimmed by 5 bases and the J gene end by 6 bases; junction bases not matched to a gene: 1. Germline CDR1 MNHEY, CDR2 SMNVEV (reference sequence). CDR3 amino acids: CASSRTGDGYTF. The CDR3 bases are TGTGCCAGCAGTCGGACAGGGGATGGCTACACCTTC.

The V call is TRBV7-2, the J call TRBJ1-6, with 8 positions matching TRBD1. In germline, CDR1 is SGHTA, CDR2 FQGNSA. This CDR3 spans 15 amino acids. V was clipped by 5 bases and J by 4 bases; unmatched bases: 4. CDR3 in amino acids: CASSPRTGYNSPLHF. DNA of the CDR3: TGTGCCAGCAGCCCACGGACAGGGTATAATTCACCCCTCCACTTT.

The chain carries TRBV6-6 and TRBJ2-3, with TRBD2 identical over 10 bases. The CDR3 sequence is 16 residues long. Germline trimming cut 6 bases from V and 2 bases from J; bases unmatched to any gene: 8. Per the germline V gene, CDR1 is MNHNY and CDR2 is SVGAGI (reference sequence). Written as DNA, the CDR3 is TGTGCCAGCAGGACAGCGGGGGGGAACCCCACAGATACGCAGTATTTT. Protein: CASRTAGGNPTDTQYF.

This chain uses TRBV15 with TRBJ2-1, with D unresolved. The length of the CDR3 is 13 residues. Trimming took 0 bases from V and 8 from J, leaving 8 bases between them. Germline values: CDR1 LNHNV, CDR2 YYDKDF (reference sequence). This CDR3 is CATSRDHSYEQFF. The CDR3 region has the DNA TGTGCCACCAGCAGAGATCATAGTTATGAGCAGTTCTTC.

This clone was observed once. One end of the junction fails to match germline, which may point to a read error. The rearrangement uses TRBV7-8 and TRBJ2-1; 11 nucleotides match TRBD2. The CDR3 has 17 amino acids. CDR1 and CDR2 (germline): SGHVS, FQNEAQ. The DNA of the CDR3 is TGTGCCAGCAGCTTAGGGTCCACTAGCGGGAGAGGCAATGGGCAGTTCTTC. This codes for CASSLGSTSGRGNGQFF.

In its sample, this clone was seen once. The chain links TRBV19 to TRBJ2-1; 9 bases align to TRBD1. The CDR3 length is 14 residues. CDR1 and CDR2 (germline): LNHDA, SQIVND (reference sequence). With 7 bases clipped from V and 6 bases from J, the junction kept 7 bases outside the gene matches. CDR3 DNA sequence: TGTGCCAGTACCGGGACAGGGTTCTCCAATGAGCAGTTCTTC. This gives the protein CASTGTGFSNEQFF.

V is TRBV4-3 and J is TRBJ2-7, with a tentative D call TRBD1 (5 bases). Germline V gives CDR1 LGHNA, CDR2 YSLEER. Between the trimmed V and J ends, which lost 0 bases and 6 bases, there was a span of 15 bases. CDR3 length: 15 amino acids. The CDR3 here is CASSQDRAGRSEQYF. CDR3 coding DNA: TGCGCCAGCAGCCAAGATCGGGCAGGGCGGAGCGAGCAGTACTTC.

The gene calls are TRBV28 and TRBJ1-4; D gene ambiguous. Trimming cost V 5 bases and J 4 bases, with 11 bases left between them. Germline assignment: CDR1 MDHEN and CDR2 SYDVKM. The CDR3 has 14 residues. In DNA form, the CDR3 reads TGTGCCAGCAGTCGCGGGCCTCTTAATGAAAAACTGTTTTTT. The encoded protein is CASSRGPLNEKLFF. The variable domain in full, with the rest retrieved from reference TRBV28 and TRBJ1-4, is DVKVTQSSRYLVKRTGEKVFLECVQDMDHENMFWYRQDPGLGLRLIYFSYDVKMKEKGDIPEGYSVSREKKERFSLILESASTNQTSMYLCASSRGPLNEKLFFGSGTQLSVL.

As to this clone: This CDR3 is also generated by other DNA sequences in the sample. The chain carries TRBV7-2 and TRBJ1-6, with D unclear. The CDR3 is made up of 16 amino acids. Looked up from germline, CDR1 is SGHTA and CDR2 is FQGNSA. V was trimmed by 0 bases and J by 1 base, leaving 7 bases between them. The CDR3 DNA follows: TGTGCCAGCAGCTTAGCCTCCGGGTCCTATAATTCACCCCTCCACTTT. The encoded protein is CASSLASGSYNSPLHF.

The V and J genes are TRBV12-2 and TRBJ2-1; the D call in the table, TRBD1, was not verified against the DNA. TRBV12-2 is designated a pseudogene. This CDR3 contains 17 residues. The CDR3 DNA reads as TGTGCAAGTCGCTTAGGACCCCAGGGGAATCGTTCCAATGAGCAGTTCTTC. Amino acid sequence: CASRLGPQGNRSNEQFF.

The V gene is TRBV7-9, the J gene TRBJ1-2; D is ambiguous. Germline V lookup: CDR1 SEHNR, CDR2 FQNEAQ (reference sequence). The ends were cut back, 5 bases at V and 11 bases at J, with 15 bases in the middle. The CDR3 sequence is 12 residues long. The CDR3 spells CASSRETRVYTF. DNA of the CDR3: TGTGCCAGCAGCCGGGAGACGCGGGTTTACACCTTC.

The chain combines TRBV27 with TRBJ2-1; 8 bases are shared with TRBD2. CDR3 size: 16 residues. Losses at the gene ends were 4 bases for V and 6 bases for J; bases not matched to a gene: 11. CDR1 is MNHEY, CDR2 SMNVEV, per germline (reference sequence). CDR3 region: CASSSQGAGAPNEQFF. The DNA for the CDR3 is TGTGCCAGCAGTTCCCAGGGAGCGGGGGCTCCCAATGAGCAGTTCTTC.

The chain joins TRBV25-1 to TRBJ2-5; TRBD2 matches 9 bases. Germline loops: CDR1 MGHDK, CDR2 SYGVNS. V shed 2 bases and J 1 base; nucleotides not matched to a gene: 8. The CDR3 spans 17 residues. The CDR3: CASSENRASGAQETQYF. CDR3 coding DNA: TGTGCCAGCAGTGAAAATAGGGCTAGCGGGGCCCAAGAGACCCAGTACTTC.

The chain employs TRBV9 and TRBJ2-2; 8 bases are a match to TRBD1. V trimming: 4 bases; J trimming: 3 bases; junction bases outside the gene matches: 5. This CDR3 spans 15 amino acids. Germline values: CDR1 SGDLS, CDR2 YYNGEE. The CDR3: CASSPGQVHTGELFF. CDR3 sequence (DNA): TGTGCCAGCAGCCCGGGACAGGTCCACACCGGGGAGCTGTTTTTT.